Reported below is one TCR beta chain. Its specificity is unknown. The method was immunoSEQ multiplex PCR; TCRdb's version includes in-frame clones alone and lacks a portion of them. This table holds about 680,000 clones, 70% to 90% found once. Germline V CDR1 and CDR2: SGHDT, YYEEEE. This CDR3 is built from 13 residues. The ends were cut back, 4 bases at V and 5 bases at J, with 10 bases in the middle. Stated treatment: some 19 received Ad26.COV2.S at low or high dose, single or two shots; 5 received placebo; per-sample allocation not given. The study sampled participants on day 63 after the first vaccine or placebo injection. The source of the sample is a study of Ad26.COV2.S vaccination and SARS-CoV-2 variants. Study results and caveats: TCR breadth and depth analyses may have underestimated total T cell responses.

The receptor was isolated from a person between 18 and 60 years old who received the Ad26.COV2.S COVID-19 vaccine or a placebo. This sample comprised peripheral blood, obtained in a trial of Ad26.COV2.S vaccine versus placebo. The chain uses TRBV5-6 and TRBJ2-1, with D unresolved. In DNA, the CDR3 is TGTGCCAGCAGCGCTAACTTAGACAATGAGCAGTTCTTC. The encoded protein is CASSANLDNEQFF. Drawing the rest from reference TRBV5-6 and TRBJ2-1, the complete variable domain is DAGVTQSPTHLIKTRGQQVTLRCSPKSGHDTVSWYQQALGQGPQFIFQYYEEEERQRGNFPDRFSGHQFPNYSSELNVNALLLGDSALYLCASSANLDNEQFFGPGTRLTVL.